This is a list of T cell receptor beta chains from one sample in a study of blood T cell repertoires in COVID-19. Some clones are missing from TCRdb's copy, which holds only in-frame ones; the method was immunoSEQ multiplex PCR. The sample yields 250,000 or so clones, about 83% seen once. The source material was peripheral blood. These receptor sequences come from a man aged 50 or older with acute or convalescent COVID-19. CDR3s include the opening cysteine and the closing phenylalanine or tryptophan. A D gene is named only where the DNA matches it firmly. Size values are once, few and many counts, or a class for expanded clones, and some rows have none.

len,j_gene,abundance,v_gene,d_gene,CDR3aa,CDR3nt
15,TRBJ1-1,.,TRBV7-9,TRBD1,CASSPRDRARTEAFF,TGTGCCAGCAGCCCCCGGGACAGGGCGCGGACTGAAGCTTTCTTT
14,TRBJ2-3,.,TRBV28,TRBD2,CASSRGLAADTQYF,TGTGCCAGCAGCCGGGGACTAGCGGCGGATACGCAGTATTTT
13,TRBJ2-1,.,TRBV2,.,CASRASSYNEQFF,TGTGCCAGCAGGGCCTCCTCCTACAATGAGCAGTTCTTC
16,TRBJ2-3,.,TRBV9,TRBD2,CASSRASGPSTDTQYF,TGTGCCAGCAGCCGCGCTAGCGGGCCTAGCACAGATACGCAGTATTTT
11,TRBJ2-7,.,TRBV29-1,TRBD1,CSVWTGGEQYF,TGCAGCGTATGGACAGGGGGAGAGCAGTACTTC
15,TRBJ2-7,.,TRBV4-2,TRBD2,CASSQNLAGPYEQYF,TGTGCCAGCAGCCAGAACCTAGCGGGGCCCTACGAGCAGTACTTC
13,TRBJ2-7,.,TRBV6-5,TRBD1,CASGQGRPYEQYF,TGTGCCAGCGGACAGGGGCGACCCTACGAGCAGTACTTC
16,TRBJ2-7,once,TRBV7-2,TRBD1,CASSPQTGSPSYEQYF,TGTGCCAGCAGCCCCCAGACAGGGAGCCCTTCTTACGAGCAGTACTTC
17,TRBJ2-7,.,TRBV7-8,TRBD2,CASSLALTTSGNFEQYF,TGTGCCAGCAGCTTAGCGCTGACGACTAGCGGGAATTTCGAGCAGTACTTC
14,TRBJ2-2,.,TRBV18,.,CASSLGQSTGELFF,TGTGCCAGCTCCCTCGGACAGAGCACCGGGGAGCTGTTTTTT
13,TRBJ2-7,.,TRBV5-4,.,CASSVDKIYEQYF,TGTGCCAGCAGCGTCGACAAGATCTACGAGCAGTACTTC
11,TRBJ2-1,.,TRBV30,TRBD1,CAGQGYNEQFF,TGTGCCGGACAGGGCTACAATGAGCAGTTCTTC
14,TRBJ1-2,few,TRBV28,.,CASSSDPGNYGYTF,TGTGCCAGCAGTTCTGATCCGGGAAACTATGGCTACACCTTC
15,TRBJ1-6,.,TRBV11-3,.,CASSYPRRYNSPLHF,TGTGCCAGCAGCTATCCTCGGAGATATAATTCACCCCTCCACTTT
16,TRBJ2-1,.,TRBV3-1/TRBV3-2,.,CASSQGTTTILHEQFF,TGTGCCAGCAGCCAAGGGACTACCACAATCTTGCATGAGCAGTTCTTC
14,TRBJ1-2,.,TRBV25-1,.,CASSGGQGGNGYTF,TGTGCCAGCAGTGGCGGTCAGGGAGGAAACGGCTACACCTTC
11,TRBJ2-5,.,TRBV6-5,.,CASNRAETQYF,TGTGCCAGCAACAGGGCAGAGACCCAGTACTTC
14,TRBJ2-5,.,TRBV13,.,CASSYRENQETQYF,TGTGCCAGCAGCTATAGGGAGAACCAAGAGACCCAGTACTTC
13,TRBJ2-1,.,TRBV3-1/TRBV3-2,.,CASSALSYNEQFF,TGTGCCAGCAGCGCCCTTAGTTACAATGAGCAGTTCTTC
11,TRBJ1-2,.,TRBV19,TRBD1,CASGQGAGYTF,TGTGCCAGTGGTCAGGGGGCAGGCTACACCTTC
14,TRBJ2-2,.,TRBV3-1/TRBV3-2,.,CASSQTHRAGELFF,TGTGCCAGCAGCCAAACACACAGGGCCGGGGAGCTGTTTTTT
16,TRBJ2-7,.,TRBV24-1,TRBD1,CATSDSGGPSSYEQYF,TGTGCCACCAGTGACTCAGGGGGCCCCAGCTCCTACGAGCAGTACTTC
17,TRBJ1-4,.,TRBV27,TRBD1,CASSFGTGPPTNEKLFF,TGTGCCAGCAGTTTCGGGACAGGGCCCCCAACTAATGAAAAACTGTTTTTT
13,TRBJ2-1,.,TRBV11-3,.,CASSLGQVNEQFF,TGTGCCAGCAGCTTAGGACAGGTCAATGAGCAGTTCTTC
16,TRBJ2-3,.,TRBV3-1/TRBV3-2,.,CASSRNWGEGTDTQYF,TGTGCCAGCAGTCGCAACTGGGGGGAGGGCACAGATACGCAGTATTTT
14,TRBJ1-4,.,TRBV28,TRBD1,CASSSGDSDEKLFF,TGTGCCAGCAGTTCGGGGGACAGTGATGAAAAACTGTTTTTT
20,TRBJ1-1,.,TRBV19,TRBD1,CASSIRGQKGPQGIKTEAFF,TGTGCCAGTAGTATAAGAGGACAAAAAGGGCCACAGGGGATAAAGACTGAAGCTTTCTTT
15,TRBJ1-2,few,TRBV11-2,TRBD1,CASSFGTESLYGYTF,TGTGCCAGCAGCTTCGGGACAGAATCCTTATATGGCTACACCTTC
14,TRBJ1-6,.,TRBV19,.,CASREQGHNSPLHF,TGTGCCAGTAGGGAACAGGGACATAATTCACCCCTCCACTTT
15,TRBJ1-2,.,TRBV29-1,TRBD1,CSVERVGTARMGYTF,TGCAGCGTTGAGAGGGTGGGGACAGCGCGAATGGGCTACACCTTC
15,TRBJ1-5,.,TRBV19,.,CASRGLGNSNQPQHF,TGTGCCAGTAGAGGACTTGGGAACAGCAATCAGCCCCAGCATTTT
13,TRBJ2-7,.,TRBV5-5,TRBD1,CASSYAQGTGSLF,TGTGCCAGCAGCTACGCGCAGGGGACAGGGAGTCTATTC
16,TRBJ2-2,.,TRBV3-1/TRBV3-2,.,CASSQERSVNTGELFF,TGTGCCAGCAGCCAAGAGCGTAGCGTGAACACCGGGGAGCTGTTTTTT
16,TRBJ2-1,.,TRBV18,TRBD2,CASSPPASGRANEQFF,TGTGCCAGCTCACCACCAGCTAGCGGGAGGGCAAATGAGCAGTTCTTC
15,TRBJ1-1,.,TRBV4-1,TRBD1,CASSHQGGSSPEAFF,TGCGCCAGCAGCCACCAGGGGGGCAGTAGTCCTGAAGCTTTCTTT
16,TRBJ1-3,.,TRBV3-1/TRBV3-2,.,CASSQWGGLSGNTIYF,TGTGCCAGCAGCCAATGGGGGGGACTCTCTGGAAACACCATATATTTT
13,TRBJ1-2,.,TRBV7-9,.,CASSGTANYGYTF,TGTGCCAGCAGCGGGACTGCTAACTATGGCTACACCTTC
12,TRBJ2-3,.,TRBV18,.,CASLTAEDTQYF,TGTGCCAGCCTAACCGCGGAAGATACGCAGTATTTT
15,TRBJ1-3,.,TRBV3-1/TRBV3-2,TRBD1,CASSHDRGSGNTIYF,TGTGCCAGCAGCCACGACAGGGGTTCTGGAAACACCATATATTTT
14,TRBJ2-1,.,TRBV7-3,.,CASSSLGAYNEQFF,TGTGCCAGCAGCTCGCTAGGGGCCTACAATGAGCAGTTCTTC
14,TRBJ2-7,.,TRBV2,TRBD2,CASSDLAGDDEQYF,TGTGCCAGCAGTGATTTAGCGGGAGACGACGAGCAGTACTTC
15,TRBJ2-1,.,TRBV7-9,TRBD1,CASSLPGQPYNEQFF,TGTGCCAGCAGCTTACCGGGACAGCCCTACAATGAGCAGTTCTTC
14,TRBJ1-6,.,TRBV3-1/TRBV3-2,.,CASTPSEFGSPLHF,TGTGCCAGCACCCCCTCCGAATTCGGTTCACCCCTCCACTTT
14,TRBJ1-1,few,TRBV18,.,CASSFSAVYTEAFF,TGTGCCAGCTCATTTTCGGCGGTTTACACTGAAGCTTTCTTT
11,TRBJ2-3,few,TRBV11-2,.,CASSSGDTQYF,TGTGCCAGCAGCAGCGGAGATACGCAGTATTTT
17,TRBJ1-5,once,TRBV7-9,TRBD1,CASSLSLGTENNQPQHF,TGTGCCAGCAGCTTAAGTTTGGGGACAGAGAACAATCAGCCCCAGCATTTT
17,TRBJ2-1,.,TRBV11-2,TRBD2,CASSLARTSVDYNEQFF,TGTGCCAGCAGCTTAGCCCGGACTAGCGTTGACTACAATGAGCAGTTCTTC
12,TRBJ1-1,few,TRBV6-5,.,CASSYRDGSAFF,TGTGCCAGCAGTTACAGAGACGGGAGTGCTTTCTTT
15,TRBJ1-4,.,TRBV6-5,.,CASSRETREAEKLFF,TGTGCCAGCAGCAGAGAAACACGGGAGGCGGAAAAACTGTTTTTT
19,TRBJ2-1,.,TRBV2,TRBD2,CASSERILSSGSPYNEQFF,TGTGCCAGCAGTGAAAGAATCCTTTCTAGCGGGAGCCCCTACAATGAGCAGTTCTTC
13,TRBJ1-4,.,TRBV2,TRBD1,CASSGTENEKLFF,TGTGCCAGCAGCGGGACAGAGAATGAAAAACTGTTTTTT
13,TRBJ1-1,.,TRBV30,TRBD1,CAGRQGEGTEAFF,TGTGCCGGGAGACAGGGTGAGGGCACTGAAGCTTTCTTT
16,TRBJ2-5,.,TRBV5-5,TRBD1,CASSSRDRGPGETQYF,TGTGCCAGCAGCTCCCGGGACAGGGGGCCGGGAGAGACCCAGTACTTC
13,TRBJ1-3,.,TRBV6-5,.,CASSFLSGNTIYF,TGTGCCAGCAGTTTTCTATCTGGAAACACCATATATTTT
12,TRBJ2-1,.,TRBV24-1,TRBD2,CATNGGRDEQFF,TGTGCCACCAACGGCGGGAGAGATGAGCAGTTCTTC